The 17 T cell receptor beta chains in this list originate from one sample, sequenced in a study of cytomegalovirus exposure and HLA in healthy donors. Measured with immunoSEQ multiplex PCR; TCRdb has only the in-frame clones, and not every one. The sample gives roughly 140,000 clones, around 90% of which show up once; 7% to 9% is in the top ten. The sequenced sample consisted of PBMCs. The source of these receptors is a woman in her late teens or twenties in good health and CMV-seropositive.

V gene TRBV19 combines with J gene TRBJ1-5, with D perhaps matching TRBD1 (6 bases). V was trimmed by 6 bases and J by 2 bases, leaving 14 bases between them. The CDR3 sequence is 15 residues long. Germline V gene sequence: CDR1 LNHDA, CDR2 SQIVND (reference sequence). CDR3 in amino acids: CASRPDRIGNQPQHF. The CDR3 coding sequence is TGTGCCAGTAGACCAGACAGGATTGGCAATCAGCCCCAGCATTTT.

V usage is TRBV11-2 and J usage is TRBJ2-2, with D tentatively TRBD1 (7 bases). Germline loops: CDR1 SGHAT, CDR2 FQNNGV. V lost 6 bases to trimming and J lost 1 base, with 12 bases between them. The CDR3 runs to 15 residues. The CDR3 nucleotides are TGTGCCAGCAGTTGGAGGGGGCAGAACACCGGGGAGCTGTTTTTT. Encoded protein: CASSWRGQNTGELFF.

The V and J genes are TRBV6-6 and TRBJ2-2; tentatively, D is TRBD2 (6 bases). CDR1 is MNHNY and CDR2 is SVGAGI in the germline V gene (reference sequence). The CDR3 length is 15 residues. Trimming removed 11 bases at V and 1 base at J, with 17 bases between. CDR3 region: CAGGTGTQNTGELFF. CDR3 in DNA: TGTGCCGGGGGAACCGGGACTCAGAACACCGGGGAGCTGTTTTTT.

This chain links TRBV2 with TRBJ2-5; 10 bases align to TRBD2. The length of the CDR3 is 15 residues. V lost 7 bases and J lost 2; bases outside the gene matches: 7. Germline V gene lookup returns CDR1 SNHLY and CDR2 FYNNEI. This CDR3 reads CASKTGTSVQETQYF. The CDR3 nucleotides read TGTGCCAGCAAGACAGGGACTAGCGTGCAAGAGACCCAGTACTTC.

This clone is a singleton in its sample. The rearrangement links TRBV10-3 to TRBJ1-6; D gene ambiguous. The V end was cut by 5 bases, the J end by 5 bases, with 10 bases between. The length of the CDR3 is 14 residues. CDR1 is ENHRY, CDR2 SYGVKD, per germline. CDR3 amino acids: CAISPQRDNSPLHF. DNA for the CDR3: TGTGCCATCAGTCCACAGCGGGATAATTCACCCCTCCACTTT.

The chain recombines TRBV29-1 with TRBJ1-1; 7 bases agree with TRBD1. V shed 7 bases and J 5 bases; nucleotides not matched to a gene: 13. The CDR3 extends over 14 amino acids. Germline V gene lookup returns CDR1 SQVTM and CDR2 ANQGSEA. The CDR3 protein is CSALPNRGGTEAFF. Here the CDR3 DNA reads TGCAGCGCCCTTCCCAACAGGGGCGGGACTGAAGCTTTCTTT. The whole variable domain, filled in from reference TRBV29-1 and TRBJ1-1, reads SAVISQKPSRDICQRGTSLTIQCQVDSQVTMMFWYRQQPGQSLTLIATANQGSEATYESGFVIDKFPISRPNLTFSTLTVSNMSPEDSSIYLCSALPNRGGTEAFFGQGTRLTVV.

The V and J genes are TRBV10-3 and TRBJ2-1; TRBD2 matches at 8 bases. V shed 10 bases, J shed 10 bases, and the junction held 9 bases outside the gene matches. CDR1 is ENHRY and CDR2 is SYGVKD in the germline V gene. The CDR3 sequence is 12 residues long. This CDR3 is CATTGGPNEQFF. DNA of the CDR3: TGTGCCACAACGGGGGGGCCTAACGAGCAGTTCTTC.

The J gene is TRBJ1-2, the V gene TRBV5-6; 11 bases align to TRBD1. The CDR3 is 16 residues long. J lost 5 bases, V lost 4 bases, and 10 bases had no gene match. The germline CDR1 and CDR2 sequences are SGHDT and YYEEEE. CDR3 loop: CASSGYRDRGTYGYTF. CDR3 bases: TGTGCCAGCAGCGGATACCGGGACAGGGGGACTTATGGCTACACCTTC.

This CDR3 reads CASSNVLGQGAYGYGYTF. DNA for the CDR3: TGTGCCAGTAGTAACGTCCTGGGACAGGGGGCGTATGGCTATGGCTACACCTTC. This chain connects TRBV19 to TRBJ1-2, with 12 nucleotides matching TRBD1. CDR1 is LNHDA and CDR2 is SQIVND in the germline V gene (reference sequence). Germline trimming cut 4 bases from V and 4 bases from J; bases unmatched to any gene: 13. This CDR3 is 18 amino acids long.

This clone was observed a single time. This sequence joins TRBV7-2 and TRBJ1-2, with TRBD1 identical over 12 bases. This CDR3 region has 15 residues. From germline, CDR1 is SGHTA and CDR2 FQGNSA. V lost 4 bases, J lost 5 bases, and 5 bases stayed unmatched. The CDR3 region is CASSSGQGAHYGYTF. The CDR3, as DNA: TGTGCCAGCAGCTCGGGACAGGGGGCGCATTATGGCTACACCTTC. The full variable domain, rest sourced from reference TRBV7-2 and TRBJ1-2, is GAGVSQSPSNKVTEKGKDVELRCDPISGHTALYWYRQSLGQGLEFLIYFQGNSAPDKSGLPSDRFSAERTGGSVSTLTIQRTQQEDSAVYLCASSSGQGAHYGYTFGSGTRLTVV.

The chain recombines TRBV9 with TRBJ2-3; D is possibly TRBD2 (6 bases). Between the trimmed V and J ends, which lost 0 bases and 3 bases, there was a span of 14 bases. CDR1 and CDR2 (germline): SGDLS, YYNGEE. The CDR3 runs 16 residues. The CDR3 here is CASSVDVGSLTDTQYF. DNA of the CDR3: TGTGCCAGCAGCGTAGATGTCGGGAGCTTGACAGATACGCAGTATTTT. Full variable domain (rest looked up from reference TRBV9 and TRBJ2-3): DSGVTQTPKHLITATGQRVTLRCSPRSGDLSVYWYQQSLDQGLQFLIQYYNGEERAKGNILERFSAQQFPDLHSELNLSSLELGDSALYFCASSVDVGSLTDTQYFGPGTRLTVL.

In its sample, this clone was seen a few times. The CDR3 loop reads CASSIRRGQAGNQPQHF. The CDR3 nucleotides read TGTGCCAGTAGTATCCGACGGGGACAGGCTGGGAATCAGCCCCAGCATTTT. V gene TRBV19 combines with J gene TRBJ1-5, with 8 bases fitting TRBD1. V shed 3 bases and J 4 bases; nucleotides not matched to a gene: 11. Germline CDR1 and CDR2: LNHDA and SQIVND (reference sequence). This CDR3 spans 17 amino acids.

The CDR3 DNA reads as TGTGCCAGTAGTATAGTCTCTTATAGCAATCAGCCCCAGCATTTT. Protein sequence: CASSIVSYSNQPQHF. V is TRBV19 and J is TRBJ1-5; no reliable D call. Per germline, CDR1 LNHDA and CDR2 SQIVND (reference sequence). The CDR3 loop spans 15 amino acids. The V and J ends lost 1 base and 0 bases respectively, with 7 bases between them.

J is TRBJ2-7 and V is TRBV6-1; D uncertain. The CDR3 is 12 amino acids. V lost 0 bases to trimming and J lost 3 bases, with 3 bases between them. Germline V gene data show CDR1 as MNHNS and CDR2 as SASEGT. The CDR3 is CASSEARYEQYF. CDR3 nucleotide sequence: TGTGCCAGCAGTGAAGCCCGCTACGAGCAGTACTTC.

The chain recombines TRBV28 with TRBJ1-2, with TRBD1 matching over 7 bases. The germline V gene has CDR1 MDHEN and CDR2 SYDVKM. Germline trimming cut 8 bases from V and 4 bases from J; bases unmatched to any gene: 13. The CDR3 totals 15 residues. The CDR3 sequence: CASGGVRGQGYGYTF. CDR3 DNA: TGTGCCAGCGGAGGGGTAAGGGGGCAGGGCTATGGCTACACCTTC.

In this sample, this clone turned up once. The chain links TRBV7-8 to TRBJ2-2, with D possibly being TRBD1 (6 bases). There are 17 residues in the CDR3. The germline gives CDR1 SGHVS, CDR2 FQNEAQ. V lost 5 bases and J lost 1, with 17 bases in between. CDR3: CASSGGLGPQNTGELFF. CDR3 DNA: TGTGCCAGCAGCGGGGGCCTGGGCCCGCAGAACACCGGGGAGCTGTTTTTT.

The CDR3 loop reads CASSLRLAGGSGELFF. The CDR3 region has the DNA TGCGCCAGCAGCCTACGACTAGCGGGGGGCTCCGGGGAGCTGTTTTTT. The rearrangement joins TRBV5-1 to TRBJ2-2; 13 bases align to TRBD2. Germline CDR1 and CDR2: SGHRS and YFSETQ. The CDR3 consists of 16 residues. V shed 4 bases, J shed 6 bases, and the junction held 6 bases outside the gene matches. Full variable domain (rest looked up from reference TRBV5-1 and TRBJ2-2): KAGVTQTPRYLIKTRGQQVTLSCSPISGHRSVSWYQQTPGQGLQFLFEYFSETQRNKGNFPGRFSGRQFSNSRSEMNVSTLELGDSALYLCASSLRLAGGSGELFFGEGSRLTVL.